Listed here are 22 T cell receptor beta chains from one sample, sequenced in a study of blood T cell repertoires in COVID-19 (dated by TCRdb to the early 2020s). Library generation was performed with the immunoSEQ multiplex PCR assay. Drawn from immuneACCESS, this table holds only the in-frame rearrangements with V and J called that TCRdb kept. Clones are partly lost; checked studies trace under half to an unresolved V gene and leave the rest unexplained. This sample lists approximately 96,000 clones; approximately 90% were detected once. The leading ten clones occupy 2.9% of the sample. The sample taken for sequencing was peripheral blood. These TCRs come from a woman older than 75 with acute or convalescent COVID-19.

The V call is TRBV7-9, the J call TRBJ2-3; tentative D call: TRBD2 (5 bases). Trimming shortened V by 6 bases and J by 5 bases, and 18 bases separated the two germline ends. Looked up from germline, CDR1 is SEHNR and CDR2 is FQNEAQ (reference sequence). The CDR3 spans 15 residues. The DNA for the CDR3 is TGTGCCAGCAGTCCTAGGTCGCGGGTCGTAGATACGCAGTATTTT. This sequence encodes CASSPRSRVVDTQYF.

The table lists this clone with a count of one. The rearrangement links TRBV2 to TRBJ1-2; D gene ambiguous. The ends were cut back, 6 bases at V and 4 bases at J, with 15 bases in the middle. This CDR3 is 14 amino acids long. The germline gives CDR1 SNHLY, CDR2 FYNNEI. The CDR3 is CASSGSFGGYGYTF. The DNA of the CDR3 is TGTGCCAGCAGCGGGTCTTTTGGCGGCTATGGCTACACCTTC.

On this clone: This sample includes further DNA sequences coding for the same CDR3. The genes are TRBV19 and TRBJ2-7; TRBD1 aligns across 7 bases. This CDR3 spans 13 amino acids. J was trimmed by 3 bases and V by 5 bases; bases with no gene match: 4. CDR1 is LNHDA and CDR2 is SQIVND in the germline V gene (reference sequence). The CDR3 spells CASSAGTVYEQYF. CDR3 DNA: TGTGCCAGTAGTGCCGGGACAGTCTACGAGCAGTACTTC.

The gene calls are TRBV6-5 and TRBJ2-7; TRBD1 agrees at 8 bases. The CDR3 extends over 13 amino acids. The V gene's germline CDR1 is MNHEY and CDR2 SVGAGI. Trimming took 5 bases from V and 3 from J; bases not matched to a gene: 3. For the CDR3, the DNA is TGTGCCAGCAGTCTCGGACAGGGCTACGAGCAGTACTTC. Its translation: CASSLGQGYEQYF.

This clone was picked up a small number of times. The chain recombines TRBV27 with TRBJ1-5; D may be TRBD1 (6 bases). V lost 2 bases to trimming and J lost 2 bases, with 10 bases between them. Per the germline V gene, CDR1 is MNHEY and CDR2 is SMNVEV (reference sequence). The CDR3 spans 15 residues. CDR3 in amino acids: CASSLEGVGNQPQHF. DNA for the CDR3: TGTGCCAGCAGTTTAGAGGGGGTTGGCAATCAGCCCCAGCATTTT.

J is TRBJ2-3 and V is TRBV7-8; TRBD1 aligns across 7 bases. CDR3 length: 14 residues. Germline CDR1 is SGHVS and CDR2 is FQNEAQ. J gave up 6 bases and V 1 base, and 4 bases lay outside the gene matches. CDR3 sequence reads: CASSLGGGKDTQYF. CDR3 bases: TGTGCCAGCAGCTTAGGAGGGGGCAAGGATACGCAGTATTTT.

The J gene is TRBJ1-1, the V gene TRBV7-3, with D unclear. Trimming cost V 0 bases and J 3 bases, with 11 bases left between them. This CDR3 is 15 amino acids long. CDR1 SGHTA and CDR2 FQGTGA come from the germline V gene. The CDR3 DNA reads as TGTGCCAGCAGCTTAACGAGGTTAGGTCACACTGAAGCTTTCTTT. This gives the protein CASSLTRLGHTEAFF.

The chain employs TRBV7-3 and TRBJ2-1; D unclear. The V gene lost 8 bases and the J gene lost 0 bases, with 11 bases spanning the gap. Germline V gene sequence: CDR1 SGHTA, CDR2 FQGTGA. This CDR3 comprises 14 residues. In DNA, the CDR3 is TGTGCCAGCGCCCCATCGAGCTCCTACAATGAGCAGTTCTTC. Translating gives CASAPSSSYNEQFF.

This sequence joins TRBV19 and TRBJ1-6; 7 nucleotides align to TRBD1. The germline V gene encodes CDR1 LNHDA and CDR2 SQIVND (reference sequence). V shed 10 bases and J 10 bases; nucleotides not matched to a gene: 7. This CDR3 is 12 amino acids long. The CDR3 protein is CATGQEPSPLHF. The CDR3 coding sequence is TGTGCCACCGGACAGGAACCCTCACCCCTCCACTTT. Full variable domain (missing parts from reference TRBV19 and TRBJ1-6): DGGITQSPKYLFRKEGQNVTLSCEQNLNHDAMYWYRQDPGQGLRLIYYSQIVNDFQKGDIAEGYSVSREKKESFPLTVTSAQKNPTAFYLCATGQEPSPLHFGNGTRLTVT.

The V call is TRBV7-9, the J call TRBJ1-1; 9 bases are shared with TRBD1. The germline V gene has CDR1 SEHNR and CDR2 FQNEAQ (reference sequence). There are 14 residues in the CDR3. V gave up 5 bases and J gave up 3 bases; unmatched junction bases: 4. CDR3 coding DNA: TGTGCCAGCAGCCAGACAGGGGGGGACACTGAAGCTTTCTTT. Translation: CASSQTGGDTEAFF.

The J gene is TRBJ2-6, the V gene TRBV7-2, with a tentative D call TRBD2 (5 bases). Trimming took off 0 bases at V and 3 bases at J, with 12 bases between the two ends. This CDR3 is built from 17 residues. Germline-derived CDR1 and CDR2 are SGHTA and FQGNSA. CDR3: CASSLALGVGGANVLTF. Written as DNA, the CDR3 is TGTGCCAGCAGCTTAGCACTAGGAGTGGGTGGGGCCAACGTCCTGACTTTC.

In DNA form, the CDR3 reads TGTGCCAGCAGTTACGGAGACAGTTACCAAGAGACCCAGTACTTC. Protein sequence: CASSYGDSYQETQYF. V and J are TRBV6-5 and TRBJ2-5; weak D call: TRBD1 (5 bases). The germline V and J ends were trimmed by 2 bases and 0 bases, with 10 bases remaining between them. Germline CDR1 and CDR2: MNHEY and SVGAGI. This CDR3 spans 15 amino acids.

In nucleotides, the CDR3 is TGTGCCAGCGATTCGAGGAGGAACACTGAAGCTTTCTTT. It specifies CASDSRRNTEAFF. The rearrangement uses TRBV11-1 and TRBJ1-1; D uncertain. The CDR3 sequence is 13 residues long. From germline, CDR1 is SGHAT and CDR2 FQDESV (reference sequence). The V end was cut by 8 bases, the J end by 1 base, with 11 bases between.

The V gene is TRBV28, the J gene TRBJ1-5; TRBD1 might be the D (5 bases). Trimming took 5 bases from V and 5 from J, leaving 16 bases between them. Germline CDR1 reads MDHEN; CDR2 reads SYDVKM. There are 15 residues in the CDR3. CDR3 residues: CASSPAGGLDQPQHF. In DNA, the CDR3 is TGTGCCAGCAGTCCGGCGGGGGGACTTGATCAGCCCCAGCATTTT.

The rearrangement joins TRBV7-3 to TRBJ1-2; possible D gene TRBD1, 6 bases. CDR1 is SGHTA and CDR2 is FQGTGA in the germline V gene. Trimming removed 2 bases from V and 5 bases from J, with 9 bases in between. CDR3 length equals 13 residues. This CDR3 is CASSLSGDYGYTF. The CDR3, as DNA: TGTGCCAGCAGCTTATCAGGGGATTATGGCTACACCTTC.

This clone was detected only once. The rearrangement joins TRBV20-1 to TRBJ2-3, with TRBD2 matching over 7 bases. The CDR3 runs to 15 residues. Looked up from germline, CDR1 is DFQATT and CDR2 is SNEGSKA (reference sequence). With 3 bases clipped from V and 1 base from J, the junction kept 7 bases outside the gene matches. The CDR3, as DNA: TGCAGTGCTAGTTCCCAGCGGGGAGGCACAGATACGCAGTATTTT. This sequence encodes CSASSQRGGTDTQYF.

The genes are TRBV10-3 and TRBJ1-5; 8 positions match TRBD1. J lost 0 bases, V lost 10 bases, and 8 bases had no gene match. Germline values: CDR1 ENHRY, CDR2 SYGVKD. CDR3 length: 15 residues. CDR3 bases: TGTGCCACTGGGACAGGCGGAATTAGCAATCAGCCCCAGCATTTT. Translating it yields CATGTGGISNQPQHF.

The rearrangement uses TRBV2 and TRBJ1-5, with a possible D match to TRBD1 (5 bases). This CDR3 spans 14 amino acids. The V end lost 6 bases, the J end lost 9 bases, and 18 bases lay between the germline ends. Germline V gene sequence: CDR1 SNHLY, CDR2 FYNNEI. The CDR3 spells CASRVGFGGGPQHF. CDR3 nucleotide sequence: TGTGCCAGCAGGGTGGGATTCGGGGGTGGGCCCCAGCATTTT.

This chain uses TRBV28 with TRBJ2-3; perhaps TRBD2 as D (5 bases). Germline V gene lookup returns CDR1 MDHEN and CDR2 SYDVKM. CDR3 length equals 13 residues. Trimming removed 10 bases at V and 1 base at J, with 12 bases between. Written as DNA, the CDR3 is TGTGCCACCCAAGGGAGTGGCACAGATACGCAGTATTTT. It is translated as CATQGSGTDTQYF.

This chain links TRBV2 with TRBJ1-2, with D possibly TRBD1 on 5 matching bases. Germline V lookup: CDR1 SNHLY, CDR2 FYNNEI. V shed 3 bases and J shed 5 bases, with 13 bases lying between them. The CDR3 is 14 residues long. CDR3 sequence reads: CASSEGPYGYGYTF. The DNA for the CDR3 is TGTGCCAGCAGTGAGGGGCCCTATGGGTATGGCTACACCTTC.

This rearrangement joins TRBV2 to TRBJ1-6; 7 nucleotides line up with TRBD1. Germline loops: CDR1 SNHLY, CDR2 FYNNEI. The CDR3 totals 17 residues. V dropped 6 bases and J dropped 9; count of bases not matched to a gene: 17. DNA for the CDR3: TGTGCCAGCAGCGGAACCGGGACAGACCCCCTGGCTTCACCCCTCCACTTT. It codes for CASSGTGTDPLASPLHF.

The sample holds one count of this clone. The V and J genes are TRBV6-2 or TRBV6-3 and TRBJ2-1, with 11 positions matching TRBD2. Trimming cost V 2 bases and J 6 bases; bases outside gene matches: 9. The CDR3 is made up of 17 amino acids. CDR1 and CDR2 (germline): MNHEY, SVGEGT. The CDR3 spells CASSYEVLAGGGNEQFF. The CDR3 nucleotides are TGTGCCAGCAGTTACGAGGTTCTAGCGGGGGGAGGCAATGAGCAGTTCTTC.